Given below is one T cell receptor (beta chain) in context. Its antigen is not known. This sample was included in a study of shared clonotypes between healthy human individuals. General study findings and limits: Non-shared clonotypes displayed generation probabilities falling below those of clonotypes present in all four donors.

Produced via immunoSEQ multiplex PCR; TCRdb's table is partial and in-frame only. This sample has about 340,000 clones, with less than 75% found just once. The V segment lost 3 bases and the J segment 6 bases; nucleotides outside the gene matches: 7. Germline V gives CDR1 SNHLY, CDR2 FYNNEI. The CDR3 loop spans 15 amino acids. This sequence was found in a man aged 25 to 45 in good health. The chain employs TRBV2 and TRBJ2-1; the match to TRBD2 covers 8 bases. Sample: memory CD4+ T cells sorted from blood. Subset given: CD45RA-negative fraction. This chain's CDR3 is CASSEEAGVRNEQFF. CDR3 coding DNA: TGTGCCAGCAGTGAGGAAGCGGGAGTGCGCAATGAGCAGTTCTTC.